This TCR beta chain was found in a study of shared clonotypes between healthy human individuals. The study, taken as a whole, reports: Since donors were few, the genetic and exposure-history diversity represented was limited. Shared clonotypes across all four donors exceeded non-shared ones in generation probability.

Deep-level running was used for the assay. Profiled with immunoSEQ multiplex PCR; TCRdb holds only in-frame clones, not every one. This repertoire shows under 1,100,000 clones, under 80% found once; its top ten account for about 1.5%. This clone was counted only a few times. Its antigen is still unknown. The germline V gene encodes CDR1 SGDLS and CDR2 YYNGEE. The CDR3 sequence is 16 residues long. The V and J ends lost 2 bases and 6 bases, in that order; junction bases with no gene match: 5. This receptor was identified in a young man in good health. The specimen was memory CD4+ T cells sorted from blood. Regarding subset: CD45RA-negative fraction. V and J are TRBV9 and TRBJ2-3, with 14 bases lining up with TRBD2. The CDR3 is CASSVGTSGSWDTQYF. In DNA form, the CDR3 reads TGTGCCAGCAGCGTCGGGACTAGCGGGAGCTGGGATACGCAGTATTTT.